This T cell receptor beta chain was sequenced in a study of blood T cell repertoires in COVID-19. The repertoire was sequenced with immunoSEQ multiplex PCR; TCRdb's copy has only in-frame clones and lacks some. This table holds over 85,000 clones, approximately 86% found once. The germline CDR1 and CDR2 sequences are SNHLY and FYNNEI. The CDR3 spans 14 residues. V was pared by 6 bases and J by 6 bases, with 8 bases of the junction left unmatched. This clone was recorded only once. This sequence was found in a human donor in a cohort sampled during active COVID-19. V usage is TRBV2 and J usage is TRBJ1-5, with 7 bases identical to TRBD1. Sequencing was carried out using peripheral blood. The DNA for the CDR3 is TGTGCCAGCAGCGAAAGACAGGGCGGTCAGCCCCAGCATTTT. This codes for CASSERQGGQPQHF.